This paragraph covers one T cell receptor beta chain sequence. Its antigen is as yet unknown. The CDR3 is 15 amino acids. CDR1 is ENHRY and CDR2 is SYGVKD in the germline V gene. Deletions cut 2 bases from V and 1 base from J, with 9 bases between. These data come from a study of CD8+CD57+ T cells in acquired aplastic anemia. Study-level results: Approximately 28 CD8+ CDR3 sequences were shared between patients and controls.

Researchers used genomic DNA as the template to profile TCR beta VDJ and CDR3. TCRdb ran MiXCR on the reads and lists one entry per CDR3 protein. The table has roughly 120,000 distinct CDR3 sequences, approximately 61% seen once. Patients included in sequencing had previously demonstrated CD8+CD57+ cell expansion by flow cytometry. With no exception, the patients had severe acquired aplastic anemia. Patients were treatment-naive when blood was sampled. The chain is built from TRBV10-3 and TRBJ1-5, with D unclear. The receptor comes from a human donor with aplastic anemia. The sample taken for sequencing was sorted CD4+, CD8+, or CD8+CD57+ T cells (not recorded which) from PBMCs. CDR3 sequence reads: CAISEGRLSNQPQHF. The CDR3 DNA follows: TGTGCCATCAGTGAGGGACGGCTGAGCAATCAGCCCCAGCATTTT.